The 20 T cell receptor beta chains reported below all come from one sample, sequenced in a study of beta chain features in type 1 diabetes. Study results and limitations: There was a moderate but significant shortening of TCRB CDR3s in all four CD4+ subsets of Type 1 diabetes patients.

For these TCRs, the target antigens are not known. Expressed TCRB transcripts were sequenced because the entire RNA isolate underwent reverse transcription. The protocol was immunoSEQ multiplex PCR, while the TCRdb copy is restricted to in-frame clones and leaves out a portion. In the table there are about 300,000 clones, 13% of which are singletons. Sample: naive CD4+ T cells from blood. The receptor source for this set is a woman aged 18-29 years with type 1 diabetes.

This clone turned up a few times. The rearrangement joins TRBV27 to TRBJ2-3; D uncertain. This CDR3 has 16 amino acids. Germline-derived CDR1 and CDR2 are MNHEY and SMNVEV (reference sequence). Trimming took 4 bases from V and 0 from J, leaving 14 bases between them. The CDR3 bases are TGTGCCAGCAGTTCCTTCACGCGGAGAAGCACAGATACGCAGTATTTT. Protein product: CASSSFTRRSTDTQYF.

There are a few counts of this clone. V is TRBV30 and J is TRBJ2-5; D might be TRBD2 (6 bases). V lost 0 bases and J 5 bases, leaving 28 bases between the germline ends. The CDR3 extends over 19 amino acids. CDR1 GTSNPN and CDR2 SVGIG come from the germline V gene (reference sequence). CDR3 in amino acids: CAWSVLHRGLLGLGETQYF. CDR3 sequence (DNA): TGTGCCTGGAGTGTACTTCATAGGGGACTCTTGGGACTGGGGGAGACCCAGTACTTC.

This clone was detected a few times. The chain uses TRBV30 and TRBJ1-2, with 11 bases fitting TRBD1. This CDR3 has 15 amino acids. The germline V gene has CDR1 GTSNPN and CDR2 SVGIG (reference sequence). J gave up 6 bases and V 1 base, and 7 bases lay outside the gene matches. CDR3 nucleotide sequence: TGTGCCTGGAGTGCCTGGACAGGGGGCTTAGATGGCTACACCTTC. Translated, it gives CAWSAWTGGLDGYTF.

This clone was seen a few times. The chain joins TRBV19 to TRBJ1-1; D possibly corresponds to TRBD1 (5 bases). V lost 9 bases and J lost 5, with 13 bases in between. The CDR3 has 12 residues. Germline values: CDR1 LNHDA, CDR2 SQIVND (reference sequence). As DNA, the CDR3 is TGTGCCAGCGAGCAGGGAGGTACTGAAGCTTTCTTT. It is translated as CASEQGGTEAFF.

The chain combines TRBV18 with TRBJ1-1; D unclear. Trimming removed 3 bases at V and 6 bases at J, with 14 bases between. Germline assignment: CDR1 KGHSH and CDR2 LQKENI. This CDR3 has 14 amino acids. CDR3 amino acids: CASSPEGSGAEAFF. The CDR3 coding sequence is TGTGCCAGCTCACCCGAGGGTAGTGGAGCTGAAGCTTTCTTT.

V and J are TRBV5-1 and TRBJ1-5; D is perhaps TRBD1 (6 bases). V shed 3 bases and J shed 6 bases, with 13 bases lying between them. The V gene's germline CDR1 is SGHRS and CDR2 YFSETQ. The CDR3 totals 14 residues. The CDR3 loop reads CASSSGVQGQPQHF. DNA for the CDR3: TGCGCCAGCAGCTCAGGGGTGCAGGGTCAGCCCCAGCATTTT.

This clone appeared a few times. The CDR3 loop is CASSRDYLNTGELFF. The CDR3 nucleotides are TGTGCCAGCAGTCGGGACTACCTAAACACCGGGGAGCTGTTTTTT. The V and J genes are TRBV7-2 and TRBJ2-2; 7 nucleotides align to TRBD2. The CDR3 runs to 15 residues. V gave up 6 bases and J gave up 2 bases; unmatched junction bases: 6. The V gene's germline CDR1 is SGHTA and CDR2 FQGNSA.

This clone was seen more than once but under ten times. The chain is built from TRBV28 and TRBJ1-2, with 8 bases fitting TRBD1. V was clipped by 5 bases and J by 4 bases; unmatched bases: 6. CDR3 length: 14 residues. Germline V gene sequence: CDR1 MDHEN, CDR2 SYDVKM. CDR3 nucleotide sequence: TGTGCCAGCAGTGTCCGGGACAGGATCTATGGCTACACCTTC. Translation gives CASSVRDRIYGYTF.

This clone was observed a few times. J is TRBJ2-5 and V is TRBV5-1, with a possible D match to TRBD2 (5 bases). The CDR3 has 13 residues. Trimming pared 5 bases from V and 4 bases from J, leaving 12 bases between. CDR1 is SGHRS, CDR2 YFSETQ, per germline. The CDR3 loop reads CASRPEGGETQYF. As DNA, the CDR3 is TGCGCCAGCAGACCAGAGGGTGGAGAGACCCAGTACTTC.

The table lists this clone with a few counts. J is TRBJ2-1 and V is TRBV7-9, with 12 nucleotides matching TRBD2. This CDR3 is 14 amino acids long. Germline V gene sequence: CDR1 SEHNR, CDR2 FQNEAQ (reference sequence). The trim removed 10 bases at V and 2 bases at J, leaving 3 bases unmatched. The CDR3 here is CAITSGRTYNEQFF. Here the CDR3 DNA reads TGTGCCATCACTAGCGGGAGGACCTACAATGAGCAGTTCTTC.

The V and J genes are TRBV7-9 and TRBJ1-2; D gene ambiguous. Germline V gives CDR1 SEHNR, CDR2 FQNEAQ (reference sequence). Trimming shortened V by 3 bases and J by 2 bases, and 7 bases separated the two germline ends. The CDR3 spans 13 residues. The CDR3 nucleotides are TGTGCCAGCAGCTTCGGTGAAAACTATGGCTACACCTTC. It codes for CASSFGENYGYTF.

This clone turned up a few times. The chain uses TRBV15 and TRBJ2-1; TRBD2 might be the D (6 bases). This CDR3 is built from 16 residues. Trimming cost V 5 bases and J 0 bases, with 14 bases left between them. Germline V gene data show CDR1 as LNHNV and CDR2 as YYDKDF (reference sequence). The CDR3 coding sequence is TGTGCCACCAGCGATATAGCGGAGAGCTCCTACAATGAGCAGTTCTTC. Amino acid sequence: CATSDIAESSYNEQFF.

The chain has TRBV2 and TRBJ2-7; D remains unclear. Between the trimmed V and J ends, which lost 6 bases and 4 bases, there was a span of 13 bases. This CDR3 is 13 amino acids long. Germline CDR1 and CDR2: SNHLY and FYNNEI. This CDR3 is CASRVLGLYEQYF. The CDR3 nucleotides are TGTGCCAGCAGGGTTTTGGGCCTATACGAGCAGTACTTC.

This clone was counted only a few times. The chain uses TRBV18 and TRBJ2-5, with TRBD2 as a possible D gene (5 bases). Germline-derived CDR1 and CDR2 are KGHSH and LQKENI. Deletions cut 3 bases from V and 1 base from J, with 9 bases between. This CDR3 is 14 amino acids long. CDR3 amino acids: CASSPTAGQETQYF. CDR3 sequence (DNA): TGTGCCAGCTCACCTACGGCGGGCCAAGAGACCCAGTACTTC.

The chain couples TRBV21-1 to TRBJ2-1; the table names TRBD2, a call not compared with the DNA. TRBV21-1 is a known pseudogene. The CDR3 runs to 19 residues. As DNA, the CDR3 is TGTGCCAGCAGCAAAGATTTACTAGCGGGAGGCTCCGTTTACAATGAGCAGTTCTTC. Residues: CASSKDLLAGGSVYNEQFF.

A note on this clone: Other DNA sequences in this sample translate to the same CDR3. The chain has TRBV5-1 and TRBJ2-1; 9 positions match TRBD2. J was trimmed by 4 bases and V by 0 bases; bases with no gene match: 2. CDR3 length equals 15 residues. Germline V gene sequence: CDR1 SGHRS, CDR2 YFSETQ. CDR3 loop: CASSLELAGYNEQFF. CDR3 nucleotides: TGCGCCAGCAGCTTGGAACTAGCGGGTTACAATGAGCAGTTCTTC. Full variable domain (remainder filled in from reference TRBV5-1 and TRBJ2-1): KAGVTQTPRYLIKTRGQQVTLSCSPISGHRSVSWYQQTPGQGLQFLFEYFSETQRNKGNFPGRFSGRQFSNSRSEMNVSTLELGDSALYLCASSLELAGYNEQFFGPGTRLTVL.

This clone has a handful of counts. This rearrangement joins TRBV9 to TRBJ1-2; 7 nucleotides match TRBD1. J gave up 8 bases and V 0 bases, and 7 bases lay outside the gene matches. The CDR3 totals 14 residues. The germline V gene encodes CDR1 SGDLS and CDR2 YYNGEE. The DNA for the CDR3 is TGTGCCAGCAGCGTAGACACGACAGGGAAAGGCTACACCTTC. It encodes CASSVDTTGKGYTF.

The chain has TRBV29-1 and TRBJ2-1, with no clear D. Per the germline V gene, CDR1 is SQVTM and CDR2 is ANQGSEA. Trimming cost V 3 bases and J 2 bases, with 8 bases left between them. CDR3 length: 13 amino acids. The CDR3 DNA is TGCAGCGTTGACTTGTCAGCCTACAATGAGCAGTTCTTC. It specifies CSVDLSAYNEQFF.

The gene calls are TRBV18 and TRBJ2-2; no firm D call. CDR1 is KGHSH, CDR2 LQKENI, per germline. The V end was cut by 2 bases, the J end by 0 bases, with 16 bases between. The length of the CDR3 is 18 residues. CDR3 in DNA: TGTGCCAGCTCACCATTCGTAATGGGCCCTTCGAACACCGGGGAGCTGTTTTTT. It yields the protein CASSPFVMGPSNTGELFF.

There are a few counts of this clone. CDR3 residues: CASSTGQGGNEQFF. CDR3 bases: TGCGCCAGCAGCACGGGACAGGGGGGGAATGAGCAGTTCTTC. The chain is built from TRBV5-1 and TRBJ2-1; 11 nucleotides line up with TRBD1. J gave up 7 bases and V 4 bases, and 4 bases lay outside the gene matches. This CDR3 has 14 residues. Germline values: CDR1 SGHRS, CDR2 YFSETQ.